The 10 T cell receptor beta chains below come from one sample, sequenced in a study of blood T cell repertoires in COVID-19 (dated by TCRdb to the early 2020s). The method behind the library was the immunoSEQ multiplex PCR assay. TCRdb obtained this table from immuneACCESS and retained in-frame rearrangements with V and J assigned. These tables miss some clones; where compared with another copy, unresolved V genes account for less than half of the shortfall, and the remainder is unexplained. For this sample the table gives roughly 190,000 clones, of which around 82% were detected only once. Around 2.4% of the sample is in the top ten clones. The sample was peripheral blood. These receptors all stem from a human donor with acute or convalescent COVID-19. The donor label of this sample is uncertain.

This rearrangement joins TRBV29-1 to TRBJ1-1; perhaps TRBD1 as D (6 bases). Germline V gene data show CDR1 as SQVTM and CDR2 as ANQGSEA. V was clipped by 6 bases and J by 0 bases, with 11 bases between them. The length of the CDR3 is 13 residues. The DNA of the CDR3 is TGCAGCGTAAGACAGGAGGTGAACACTGAAGCTTTCTTT. Its protein product is CSVRQEVNTEAFF.

The DNA for the CDR3 is TGTGCCGCCCAGAGGCTAGCGGGGGGAACCGGGGAGCTGTTTTTT. Translating gives CAAQRLAGGTGELFF. The chain uses TRBV6-5 and TRBJ2-2; 11 positions match TRBD2. Germline CDR1 reads MNHEY; CDR2 reads SVGAGI. The CDR3 covers 15 residues. V shed 11 bases and J 5 bases; nucleotides not matched to a gene: 10.

V usage is TRBV28 and J usage is TRBJ2-1, with D uncertain. This CDR3 is built from 13 residues. Between the trimmed V and J ends, which lost 1 base and 6 bases, there was a span of 7 bases. Germline V lookup: CDR1 MDHEN, CDR2 SYDVKM. The CDR3 DNA is TGTGCCAGCAGTTTATACCGAGGCAATGAGCAGTTCTTC. It specifies CASSLYRGNEQFF.

This clone is medium-sized by share. V and J are TRBV6-1 and TRBJ2-7; D is perhaps TRBD1 (6 bases). This CDR3 has 16 amino acids. From germline, CDR1 is MNHNS and CDR2 SASEGT. V dropped 5 bases and J dropped 0 bases, with 17 bases sitting between them. The CDR3 DNA reads TGTGCCAGCAGTCAAGGGTGGGGGCCAAGCTCCTACGAGCAGTACTTC. Its protein is CASSQGWGPSSYEQYF.

The rearrangement joins TRBV6-1 to TRBJ2-7; a possible D gene is TRBD1 (6 bases). This CDR3 comprises 15 residues. The germline V gene has CDR1 MNHNS and CDR2 SASEGT. The V and J ends lost 3 bases and 1 base respectively, with 13 bases between them. The CDR3 DNA sequence: TGTGCCAGCAGTGAGTCAGGGCAGGGGTCCTACGAGCAGTACTTC. This encodes CASSESGQGSYEQYF.

This clone was picked up one time. The V call is TRBV9, the J call TRBJ2-3, with 7 bases matching TRBD2. V trimming: 5 bases; J trimming: 0 bases; junction bases outside the gene matches: 3. Germline V gene lookup returns CDR1 SGDLS and CDR2 YYNGEE. CDR3 length: 14 residues. The CDR3: CASSLAASTDTQYF. DNA of the CDR3: TGTGCCAGCAGTCTAGCGGCGAGCACAGATACGCAGTATTTT.

This chain connects TRBV7-3 to TRBJ1-6, with no clear D. V dropped 2 bases and J dropped 5 bases, with 10 bases sitting between them. Germline V gene sequence: CDR1 SGHTA, CDR2 FQGTGA. The length of the CDR3 is 15 residues. The CDR3 DNA sequence: TGTGCCAGCAGCTTAGGAGGCAGAAATAATTCACCCCTCCACTTT. Amino acid sequence: CASSLGGRNNSPLHF.

This chain joins TRBV7-9 and TRBJ1-2, with 8 bases fitting TRBD1. The CDR3 is made up of 13 amino acids. With V trimmed by 5 bases and J by 6 bases, 5 bases remained unmatched. Germline V gene data show CDR1 as SEHNR and CDR2 as FQNEAQ (reference sequence). The CDR3 reads CASSPAGGNGYTF. CDR3 bases: TGTGCCAGCAGCCCCGCAGGGGGCAATGGCTACACCTTC.

The chain couples TRBV18 to TRBJ1-2; D is uncertain. V lost 0 bases to trimming and J lost 7 bases, with 12 bases between them. This CDR3 spans 14 amino acids. Germline assignment: CDR1 KGHSH and CDR2 LQKENI. Written as DNA, the CDR3 is TGTGCCAGCTCACCACCGGCGGGATCCGGTGGCTACACCTTC. Protein sequence: CASSPPAGSGGYTF. Together with reference TRBV18 and TRBJ1-2, the CDR3 gives the full variable domain: NAGVMQNPRHLVRRRGQEARLRCSPMKGHSHVYWYRQLPEEGLKFMVYLQKENIIDESGMPKERFSAEFPKEGPSILRIQQVVRGDSAAYFCASSPPAGSGGYTFGSGTRLTVV.

In DNA form, the CDR3 reads TGTGCCAGCAGTCGGGAGGCCGGGACCACCCAACGGGGGCAGTTCTTC. It translates to CASSREAGTTQRGQFF. This chain links TRBV5-6 with TRBJ2-1, with 7 positions matching TRBD2. The V and J ends lost 5 bases and 12 bases, in that order; junction bases with no gene match: 20. The length of the CDR3 is 16 residues. Germline V gene lookup returns CDR1 SGHDT and CDR2 YYEEEE. Together with reference TRBV5-6 and TRBJ2-1, the CDR3 gives the full variable domain: DAGVTQSPTHLIKTRGQQVTLRCSPKSGHDTVSWYQQALGQGPQFIFQYYEEEERQRGNFPDRFSGHQFPNYSSELNVNALLLGDSALYLCASSREAGTTQRGQFFGPGTRLTVL.